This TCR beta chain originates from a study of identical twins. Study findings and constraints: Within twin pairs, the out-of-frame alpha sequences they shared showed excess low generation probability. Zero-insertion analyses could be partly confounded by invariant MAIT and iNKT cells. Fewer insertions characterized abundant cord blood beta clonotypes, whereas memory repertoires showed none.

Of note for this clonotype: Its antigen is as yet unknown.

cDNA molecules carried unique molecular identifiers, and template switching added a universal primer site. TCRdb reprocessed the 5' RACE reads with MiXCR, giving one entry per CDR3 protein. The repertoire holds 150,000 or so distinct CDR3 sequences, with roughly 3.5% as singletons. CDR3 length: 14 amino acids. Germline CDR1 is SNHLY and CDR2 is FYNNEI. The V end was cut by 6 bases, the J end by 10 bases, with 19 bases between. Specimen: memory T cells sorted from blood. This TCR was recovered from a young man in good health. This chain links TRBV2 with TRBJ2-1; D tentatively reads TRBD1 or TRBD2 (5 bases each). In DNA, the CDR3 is TGTGCCAGCAGGGCCGGGACCTTAGGACGGGAGCAGTTCTTC. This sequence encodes CASRAGTLGREQFF. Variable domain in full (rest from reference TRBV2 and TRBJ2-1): EPEVTQTPSHQVTQMGQEVILRCVPISNHLYFYWYRQILGQKVEFLVSFYNNEISEKSEIFDDQFSVERPDGSNFTLKIRSTKLEDSAMYFCASRAGTLGREQFFGPGTRLTVL.